Listed below are T cell receptor beta chains from one sample, sequenced in a study of cytomegalovirus exposure and HLA in healthy donors. Data came from immunoSEQ multiplex PCR; TCRdb stores just in-frame clones and leaves some out. The table has around 130,000 clones, about 75% seen once; the top ten hold under 3%. Sequencing was done on a sample of PBMCs. The source is a middle-aged woman in good health and CMV-seropositive. Each CDR3 is given with its conserved first and last residue. The order of the fields is CDR3 length, V gene, D gene, J gene, clone size, CDR3 DNA, CDR3 protein. The D gene is left open where the match is weak. Some rows mark clone size as missing; the rest say once, few, many or name a class of expanded clone.

len: 15
v_gene: TRBV7-9
d_gene: .
j_gene: TRBJ2-1
abundance: .
CDR3nt: TGTGCCAGCAGCCCCGGGACAATCCTTTACAATGAGCAGTTCTTC
CDR3aa: CASSPGTILYNEQFF

len: 14
v_gene: TRBV28
d_gene: .
j_gene: TRBJ2-3
abundance: .
CDR3nt: TGTGCCAGCACCCCTGGGAGGAGCACAGATACGCAGTATTTT
CDR3aa: CASTPGRSTDTQYF

len: 16
v_gene: TRBV6-4
d_gene: TRBD2
j_gene: TRBJ2-7
abundance: .
CDR3nt: TGTGCCAGCAGTGAGACTAGCGGGAGGGCTATAGACGAGCAGTACTTC
CDR3aa: CASSETSGRAIDEQYF

len: 15
v_gene: TRBV10-3
d_gene: .
j_gene: TRBJ2-7
abundance: .
CDR3nt: TGTGCCATCAGTGCCGCCGGGACTGCCTCCTACGAGCAGTACTTC
CDR3aa: CAISAAGTASYEQYF

len: 17
v_gene: TRBV4-2
d_gene: TRBD2
j_gene: TRBJ2-3
abundance: once
CDR3nt: TGTGCCAGCAGCCAGCGAACTAGCGGGGGTAGCACAGATACGCAGTATTTT
CDR3aa: CASSQRTSGGSTDTQYF

len: 11
v_gene: TRBV20-1
d_gene: .
j_gene: TRBJ2-5
abundance: few
CDR3nt: TGCAGTGCTGGGAGGTGGGAGACCCAGTACTTC
CDR3aa: CSAGRWETQYF

len: 15
v_gene: TRBV15
d_gene: TRBD1
j_gene: TRBJ1-4
abundance: .
CDR3nt: TGTGCCACCAGCGATGGGACAGGGGCTAATGAAAAACTGTTTTTT
CDR3aa: CATSDGTGANEKLFF

len: 15
v_gene: TRBV5-1
d_gene: .
j_gene: TRBJ2-1
abundance: .
CDR3nt: TGCGCCAGCAGCTTGGTTGCGGGATCTGGCAATGAGCAGTTCTTC
CDR3aa: CASSLVAGSGNEQFF

len: 16
v_gene: TRBV19
d_gene: .
j_gene: TRBJ1-6
abundance: .
CDR3nt: TGTGCCAGTAGTACCCGCCAGGGGACCTATAATTCACCCCTCCACTTT
CDR3aa: CASSTRQGTYNSPLHF

len: 14
v_gene: TRBV5-6
d_gene: .
j_gene: TRBJ2-7
abundance: .
CDR3nt: TGTGCCAGCAGCTTGGGGGTCCGGGGCTACGAGCAGTACTTC
CDR3aa: CASSLGVRGYEQYF

len: 16
v_gene: TRBV6-6
d_gene: TRBD1
j_gene: TRBJ1-1
abundance: .
CDR3nt: TGTGCCAGCAGTTACTCGACAGGGTTTCGTGGCACTGAAGCTTTCTTT
CDR3aa: CASSYSTGFRGTEAFF

len: 14
v_gene: TRBV30
d_gene: TRBD1
j_gene: TRBJ1-5
abundance: .
CDR3nt: TGTGCCTGGAGTGGGGGACAGGGACACCAGCCCCAGCATTTT
CDR3aa: CAWSGGQGHQPQHF

len: 12
v_gene: TRBV29-1
d_gene: .
j_gene: TRBJ1-2
abundance: .
CDR3nt: TGCAGCGTTGACGAGGTTAACTATGGCTACACCTTC
CDR3aa: CSVDEVNYGYTF

len: 21
v_gene: TRBV30
d_gene: TRBD2
j_gene: TRBJ2-1
abundance: .
CDR3nt: TGTGCCTGGAGTGCTCCGGGACTAGCGGGAGCGTTCACCCACTTCCCGGATGAGCAGTTCTTC
CDR3aa: CAWSAPGLAGAFTHFPDEQFF

len: 16
v_gene: TRBV19
d_gene: .
j_gene: TRBJ1-5
abundance: .
CDR3nt: TGTGCCAGTAAATCGAGCCCGGGAGGCACCAATCAGCCCCAGCATTTT
CDR3aa: CASKSSPGGTNQPQHF

len: 16
v_gene: TRBV6-1
d_gene: .
j_gene: TRBJ1-5
abundance: .
CDR3nt: TGTGCCAGCAGTGAAGCGGGGGGGGGCGCAGATCAGCCCCAGCATTTT
CDR3aa: CASSEAGGGADQPQHF

len: 14
v_gene: TRBV5-4
d_gene: .
j_gene: TRBJ2-1
abundance: once
CDR3nt: TGTGCCAGCAGCTTGGGACTCACGAACAATGAGCAGTTCTTC
CDR3aa: CASSLGLTNNEQFF

len: 13
v_gene: TRBV7-9
d_gene: .
j_gene: TRBJ2-3
abundance: few
CDR3nt: TGTGCCAGTGGGGGGGCCGGCACAGATACGCAGTATTTT
CDR3aa: CASGGAGTDTQYF

len: 13
v_gene: TRBV6-6
d_gene: TRBD1
j_gene: TRBJ2-3
abundance: .
CDR3nt: TGTGCCAGCAGGAGGGGGCTTCAAGATACGCAGTATTTT
CDR3aa: CASRRGLQDTQYF

len: 13
v_gene: TRBV7-2
d_gene: .
j_gene: TRBJ2-7
abundance: .
CDR3nt: TGTGCCAGCAGCTTTTCGGAGGGTTACGAGCAGTACTTC
CDR3aa: CASSFSEGYEQYF

len: 17
v_gene: TRBV4-1
d_gene: .
j_gene: TRBJ1-1
abundance: few
CDR3nt: TGCGCCAGCAGCCAAGACCCCCAAACAGGATTGAACACTGAAGCTTTCTTT
CDR3aa: CASSQDPQTGLNTEAFF

len: 16
v_gene: TRBV7-6
d_gene: TRBD1
j_gene: TRBJ1-4
abundance: .
CDR3nt: TGTGCCAGCAGCACAGACAGGGGCGGAACTAATGAAAAACTGTTTTTT
CDR3aa: CASSTDRGGTNEKLFF

len: 16
v_gene: TRBV5-4
d_gene: .
j_gene: TRBJ2-1
abundance: once
CDR3nt: TGTGCCAGCAGCTTGGCTGGGGCGGGGATAATCAATGAGCAGTTCTTC
CDR3aa: CASSLAGAGIINEQFF

len: 13
v_gene: TRBV7-9
d_gene: .
j_gene: TRBJ1-2
abundance: few
CDR3nt: TGTTCCAGCAGCTTAGCTCAGGGTTGGGGCTACACCTTC
CDR3aa: CSSSLAQGWGYTF

len: 14
v_gene: TRBV7-9
d_gene: .
j_gene: TRBJ1-1
abundance: .
CDR3nt: TGTGCCAGCAGCCTACAGGGTAGTGACACTGAAGCTTTCTTT
CDR3aa: CASSLQGSDTEAFF

len: 14
v_gene: TRBV6-1
d_gene: .
j_gene: TRBJ2-7
abundance: .
CDR3nt: TGTGCCAGTCGAGGGGGGGGGTTACCCCCCGAGCAGTACTTC
CDR3aa: CASRGGGLPPEQYF

len: 13
v_gene: TRBV10-3
d_gene: .
j_gene: TRBJ1-1
abundance: few
CDR3nt: TGTGCCATCAGCAGGGAAGTTTACACTGAAGCTTTCTTT
CDR3aa: CAISREVYTEAFF